This passage covers 8 T cell receptor beta chains from one sample sequenced in a study of shared clonotypes between healthy human individuals. Method: immunoSEQ multiplex PCR; TCRdb's copy keeps in-frame clones and lacks some. The table has 1.6 million or so clones, 98% seen once. The sample was naive CD4+ T cells sorted from blood. Documented subset: CD45RA+ positively selected. The receptors come from a man aged 30-40 years in good health.

The chain employs TRBV5-1 and TRBJ2-5, with TRBD1 as a possible D gene (6 bases). Looked up from germline, CDR1 is SGHRS and CDR2 is YFSETQ. The germline V and J ends were trimmed by 4 bases and 5 bases, with 12 bases remaining between them. This CDR3 has 13 amino acids. CDR3 protein: CASSQGGTETQYF. The CDR3 nucleotides are TGCGCCAGCAGCCAAGGGGGAACGGAGACCCAGTACTTC.

This clone has just one count. The J gene is TRBJ1-1, the V gene TRBV19, with D possibly TRBD1 on 6 matching bases. The CDR3 is made up of 15 amino acids. Germline CDR1 reads LNHDA; CDR2 reads SQIVND (reference sequence). Trimming stripped 7 bases from V and 1 base from J, with 16 bases between. For the CDR3, the DNA is TGTGCCAGTAACAGGGCTGGTCTCTGGAACACTGAAGCTTTCTTT. The encoded protein is CASNRAGLWNTEAFF.

V usage is TRBV9 and J usage is TRBJ2-5; 9 bases are shared with TRBD2. J gave up 2 bases and V 0 bases, and 8 bases lay outside the gene matches. Germline V lookup: CDR1 SGDLS, CDR2 YYNGEE. This CDR3 spans 17 amino acids. CDR3 in DNA: TGTGCCAGCAGCGTAGTTGCGGGAGGGTCCTATCAAGAGACCCAGTACTTC. It codes for CASSVVAGGSYQETQYF.

DNA of the CDR3: TGTGCCAGCAGCCTCAGGGGTGCTGAACCCTACGAGCAGTACTTC. Translation: CASSLRGAEPYEQYF. This chain uses TRBV5-4 with TRBJ2-7; the D gene is possibly TRBD1 (6 bases). Trimming left V 4 bases short and J 2 bases short, with 16 bases between. This CDR3 has 15 residues. The germline V gene has CDR1 SGHNT and CDR2 YYREEE (reference sequence).

For the CDR3, the DNA is TGTGCCAGCAGCTTAGAGGGCGGAAAACTGTTTTTT. This translates into CASSLEGGKLFF. This chain joins TRBV7-9 and TRBJ1-4; no definite D call. The V end lost 1 base, the J end lost 10 bases, and 7 bases lay between the germline ends. Per the germline V gene, CDR1 is SEHNR and CDR2 is FQNEAQ (reference sequence). This CDR3 is built from 12 residues.

The rearrangement links TRBV5-5 to TRBJ2-7; TRBD1 might be the D (5 bases). Looked up from germline, CDR1 is SGHKS and CDR2 is YYEKEE (reference sequence). The germline V and J ends were trimmed by 2 bases and 6 bases, with 12 bases remaining between them. This CDR3 contains 13 residues. DNA for the CDR3: TGTGCCAGCAGCTTCGGTCAGGGTGGCGAGCAGTACTTC. Encoded protein: CASSFGQGGEQYF.

The chain is built from TRBV19 and TRBJ2-2, with a possible D match to TRBD2 (6 bases). This CDR3 has 16 amino acids. Germline assignment: CDR1 LNHDA and CDR2 SQIVND (reference sequence). Trimming left V 5 bases short and J 3 bases short, with 16 bases between. The CDR3 loop is CASSPGLSSDTGELFF. The DNA for the CDR3 is TGTGCCAGTAGTCCAGGACTAAGTTCAGACACCGGGGAGCTGTTTTTT.

V gene TRBV2 combines with J gene TRBJ2-2, with unresolved D. Germline V lookup: CDR1 SNHLY, CDR2 FYNNEI. Between the trimmed V and J ends, which lost 0 bases and 7 bases, there was a span of 6 bases. The CDR3 contains 13 residues. CDR3: CASSEAVFGELFF. The DNA for the CDR3 is TGTGCCAGCAGTGAAGCAGTTTTCGGGGAGCTGTTTTTT.